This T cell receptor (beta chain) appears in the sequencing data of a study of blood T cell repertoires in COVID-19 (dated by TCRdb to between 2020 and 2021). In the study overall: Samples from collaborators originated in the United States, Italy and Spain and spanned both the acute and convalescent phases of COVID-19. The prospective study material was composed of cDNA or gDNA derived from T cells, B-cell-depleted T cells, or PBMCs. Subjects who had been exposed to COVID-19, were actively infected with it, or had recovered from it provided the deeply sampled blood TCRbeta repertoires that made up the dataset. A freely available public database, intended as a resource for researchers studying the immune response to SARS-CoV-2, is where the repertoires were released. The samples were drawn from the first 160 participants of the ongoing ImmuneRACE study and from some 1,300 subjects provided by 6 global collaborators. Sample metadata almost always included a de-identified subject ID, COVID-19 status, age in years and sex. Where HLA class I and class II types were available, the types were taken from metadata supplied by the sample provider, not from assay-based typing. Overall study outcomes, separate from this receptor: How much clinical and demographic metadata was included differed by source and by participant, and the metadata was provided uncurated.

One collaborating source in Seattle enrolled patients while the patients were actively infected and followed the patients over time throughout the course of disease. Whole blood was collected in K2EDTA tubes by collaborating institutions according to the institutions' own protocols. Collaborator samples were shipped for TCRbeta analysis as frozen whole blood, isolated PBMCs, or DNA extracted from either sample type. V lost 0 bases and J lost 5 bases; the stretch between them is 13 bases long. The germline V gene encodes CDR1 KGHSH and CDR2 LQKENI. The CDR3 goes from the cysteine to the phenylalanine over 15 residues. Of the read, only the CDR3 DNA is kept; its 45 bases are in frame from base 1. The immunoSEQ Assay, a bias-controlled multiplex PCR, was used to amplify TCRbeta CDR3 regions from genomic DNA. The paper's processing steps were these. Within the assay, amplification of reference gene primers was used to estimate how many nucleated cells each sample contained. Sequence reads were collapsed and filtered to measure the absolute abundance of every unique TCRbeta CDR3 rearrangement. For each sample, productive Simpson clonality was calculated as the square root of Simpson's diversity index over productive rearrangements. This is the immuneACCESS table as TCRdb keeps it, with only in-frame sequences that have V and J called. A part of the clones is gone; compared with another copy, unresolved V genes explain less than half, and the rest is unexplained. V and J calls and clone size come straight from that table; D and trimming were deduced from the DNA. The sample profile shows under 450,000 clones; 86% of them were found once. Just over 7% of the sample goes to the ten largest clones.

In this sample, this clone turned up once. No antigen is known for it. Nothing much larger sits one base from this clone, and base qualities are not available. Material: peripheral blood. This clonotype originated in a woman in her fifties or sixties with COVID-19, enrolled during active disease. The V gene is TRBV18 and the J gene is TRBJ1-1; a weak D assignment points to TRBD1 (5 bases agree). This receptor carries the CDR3 CASSPPARGGTEAFF. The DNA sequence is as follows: TGTGCCAGCTCACCACCGGCCCGGGGGGGGACTGAAGCTTTCTTT.